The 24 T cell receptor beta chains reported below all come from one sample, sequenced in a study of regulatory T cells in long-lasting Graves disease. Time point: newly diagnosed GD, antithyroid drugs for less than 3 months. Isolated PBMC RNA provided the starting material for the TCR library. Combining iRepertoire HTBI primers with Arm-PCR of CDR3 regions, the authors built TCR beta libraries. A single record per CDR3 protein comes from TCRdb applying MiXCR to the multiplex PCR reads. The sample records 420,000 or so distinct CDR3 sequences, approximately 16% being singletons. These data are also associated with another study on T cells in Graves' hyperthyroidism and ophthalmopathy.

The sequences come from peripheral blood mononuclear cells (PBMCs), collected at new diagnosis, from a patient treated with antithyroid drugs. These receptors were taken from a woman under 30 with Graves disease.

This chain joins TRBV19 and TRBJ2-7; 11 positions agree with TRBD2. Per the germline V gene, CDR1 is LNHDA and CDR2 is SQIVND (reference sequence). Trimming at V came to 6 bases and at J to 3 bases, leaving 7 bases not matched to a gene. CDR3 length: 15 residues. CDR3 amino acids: CASRLAGAKFYEQYF. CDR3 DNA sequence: TGTGCCAGTAGACTAGCGGGAGCGAAGTTCTACGAGCAGTACTTC.

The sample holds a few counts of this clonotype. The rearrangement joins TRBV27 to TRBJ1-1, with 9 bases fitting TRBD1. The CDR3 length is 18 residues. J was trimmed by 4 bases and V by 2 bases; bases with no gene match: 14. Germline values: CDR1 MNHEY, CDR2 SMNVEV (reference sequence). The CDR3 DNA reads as TGTGCCAGCAGTTTAGGGCCGGGACAGGGAATCGGTTCCACTGAAGCTTTCTTT. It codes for CASSLGPGQGIGSTEAFF.

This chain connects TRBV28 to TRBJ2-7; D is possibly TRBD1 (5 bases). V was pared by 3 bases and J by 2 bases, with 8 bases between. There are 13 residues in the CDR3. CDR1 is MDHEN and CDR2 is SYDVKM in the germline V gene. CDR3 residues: CASSFATAYEQYF. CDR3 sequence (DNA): TGTGCCAGCAGTTTTGCGACAGCCTACGAGCAGTACTTC.

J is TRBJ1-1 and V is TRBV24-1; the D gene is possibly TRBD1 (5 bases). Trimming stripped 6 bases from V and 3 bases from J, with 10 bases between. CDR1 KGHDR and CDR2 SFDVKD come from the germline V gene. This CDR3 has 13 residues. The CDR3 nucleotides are TGTGCCACCAGTTCCCAGGGACACACTGAAGCTTTCTTT. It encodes CATSSQGHTEAFF.

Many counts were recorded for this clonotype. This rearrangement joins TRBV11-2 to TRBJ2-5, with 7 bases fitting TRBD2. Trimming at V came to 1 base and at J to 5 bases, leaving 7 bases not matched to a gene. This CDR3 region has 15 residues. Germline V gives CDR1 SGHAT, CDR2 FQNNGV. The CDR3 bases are TGTGCCAGCAGCTTAGCGGGAGGAAGTAGGGAGACCCAGTACTTC. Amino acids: CASSLAGGSRETQYF.

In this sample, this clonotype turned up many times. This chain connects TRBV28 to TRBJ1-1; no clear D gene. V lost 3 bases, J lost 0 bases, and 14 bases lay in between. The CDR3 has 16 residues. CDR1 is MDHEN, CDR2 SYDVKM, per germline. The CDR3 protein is CASSFSDLLMNTEAFF. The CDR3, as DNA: TGTGCCAGCAGTTTCAGCGACCTCCTGATGAACACTGAAGCTTTCTTT.

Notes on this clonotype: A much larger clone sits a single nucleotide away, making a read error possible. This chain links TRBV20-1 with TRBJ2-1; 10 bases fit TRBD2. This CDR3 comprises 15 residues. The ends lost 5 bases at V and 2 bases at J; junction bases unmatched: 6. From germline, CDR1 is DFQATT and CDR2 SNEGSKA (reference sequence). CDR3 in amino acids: CSAGASGRPYNEQFF. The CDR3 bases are TGCAGTGCTGGGGCTAGCGGGAGACCCTACAATGAGCAGTTCTTC.

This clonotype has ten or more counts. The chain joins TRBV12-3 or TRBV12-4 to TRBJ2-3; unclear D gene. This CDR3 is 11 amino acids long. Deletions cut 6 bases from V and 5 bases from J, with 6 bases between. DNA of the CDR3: TGTGCCAGCAGGGGTCGAGATACGCAGTATTTT. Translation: CASRGRDTQYF.

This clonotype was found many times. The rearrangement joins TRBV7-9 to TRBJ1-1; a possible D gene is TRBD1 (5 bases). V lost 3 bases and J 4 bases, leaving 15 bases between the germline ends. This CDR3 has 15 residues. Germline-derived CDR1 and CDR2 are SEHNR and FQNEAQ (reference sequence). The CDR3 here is CASSFHRSGGTEAFF. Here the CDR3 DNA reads TGTGCCAGCAGCTTCCATCGGTCTGGGGGCACTGAAGCTTTCTTT.

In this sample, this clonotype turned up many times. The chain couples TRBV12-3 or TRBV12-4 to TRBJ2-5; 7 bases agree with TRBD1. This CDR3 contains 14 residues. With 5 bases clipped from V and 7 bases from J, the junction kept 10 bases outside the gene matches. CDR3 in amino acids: CASSLLTGVGTQYF. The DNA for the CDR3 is TGTGCCAGCAGTCTCCTTACAGGGGTCGGGACCCAGTACTTC.

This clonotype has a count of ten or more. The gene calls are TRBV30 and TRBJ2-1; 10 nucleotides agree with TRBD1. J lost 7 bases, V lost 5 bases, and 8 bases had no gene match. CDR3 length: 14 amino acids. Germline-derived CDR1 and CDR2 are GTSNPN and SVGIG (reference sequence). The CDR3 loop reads CAWRRQGARNEQFF. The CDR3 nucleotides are TGTGCCTGGCGAAGACAGGGGGCGAGGAATGAGCAGTTCTTC.

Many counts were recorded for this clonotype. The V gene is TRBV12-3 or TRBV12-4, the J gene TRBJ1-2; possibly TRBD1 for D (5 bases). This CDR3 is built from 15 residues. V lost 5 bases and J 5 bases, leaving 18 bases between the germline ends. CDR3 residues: CASSPQGGFRYGYTF. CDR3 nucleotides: TGTGCCAGCAGTCCCCAGGGAGGATTTCGATATGGCTACACCTTC.

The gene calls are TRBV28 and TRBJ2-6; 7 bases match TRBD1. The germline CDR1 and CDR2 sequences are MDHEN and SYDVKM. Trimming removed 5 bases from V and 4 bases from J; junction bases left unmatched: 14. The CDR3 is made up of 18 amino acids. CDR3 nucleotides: TGTGCCAGCAGTCTTCGGGACAGCTTATGGAGGGGGGCCAACGTCCTGACTTTC. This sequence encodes CASSLRDSLWRGANVLTF.

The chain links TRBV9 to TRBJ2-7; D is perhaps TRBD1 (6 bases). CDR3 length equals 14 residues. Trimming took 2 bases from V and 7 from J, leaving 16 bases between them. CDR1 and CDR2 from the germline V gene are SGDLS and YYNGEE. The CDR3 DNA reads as TGTGCCAGCAGCGTGGAGACAGGACACAATGAGCAGTACTTC. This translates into CASSVETGHNEQYF.

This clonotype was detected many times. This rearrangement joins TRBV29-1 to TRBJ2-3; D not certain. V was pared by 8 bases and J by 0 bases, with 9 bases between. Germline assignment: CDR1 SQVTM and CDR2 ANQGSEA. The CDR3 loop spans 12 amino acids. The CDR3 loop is CSTIRSTDTQYF. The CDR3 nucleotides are TGCAGCACAATCAGAAGCACAGATACGCAGTATTTT.

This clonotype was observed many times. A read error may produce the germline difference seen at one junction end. CDR3 amino acids: CASSQDPTLAF. Written as DNA, the CDR3 is TGTGCCAGCAGCCAAGACCCTACCCTCGCCTTC. The chain is built from TRBV28 and TRBJ2-7; D gene uncertain. The CDR3 consists of 11 residues. Germline assignment: CDR1 MDHEN and CDR2 SYDVKM.

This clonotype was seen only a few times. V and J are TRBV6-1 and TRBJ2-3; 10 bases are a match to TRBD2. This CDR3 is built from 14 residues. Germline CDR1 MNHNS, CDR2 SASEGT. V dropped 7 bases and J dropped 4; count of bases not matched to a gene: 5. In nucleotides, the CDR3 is TGTGCCAGCATTTCTAGCGGGAGTGCAGATACGCAGTATTTT. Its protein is CASISSGSADTQYF.

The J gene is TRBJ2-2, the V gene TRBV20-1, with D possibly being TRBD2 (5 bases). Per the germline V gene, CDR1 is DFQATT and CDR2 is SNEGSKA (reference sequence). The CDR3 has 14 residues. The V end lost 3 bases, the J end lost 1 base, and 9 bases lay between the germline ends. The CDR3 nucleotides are TGCAGTGCTAGGGAGCGGAAGAACACCGGGGAGCTGTTTTTT. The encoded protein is CSARERKNTGELFF.

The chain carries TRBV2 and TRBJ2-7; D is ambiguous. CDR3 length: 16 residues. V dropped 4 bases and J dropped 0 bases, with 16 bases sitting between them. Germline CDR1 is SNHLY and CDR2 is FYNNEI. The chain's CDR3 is CASSAPHDANSYEQYF. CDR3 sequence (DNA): TGTGCCAGCAGTGCCCCCCACGACGCAAACTCCTACGAGCAGTACTTC. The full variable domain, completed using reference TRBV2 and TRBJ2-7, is EPEVTQTPSHQVTQMGQEVILRCVPISNHLYFYWYRQILGQKVEFLVSFYNNEISEKSEIFDDQFSVERPDGSNFTLKIRSTKLEDSAMYFCASSAPHDANSYEQYFGPGTRLTVT.

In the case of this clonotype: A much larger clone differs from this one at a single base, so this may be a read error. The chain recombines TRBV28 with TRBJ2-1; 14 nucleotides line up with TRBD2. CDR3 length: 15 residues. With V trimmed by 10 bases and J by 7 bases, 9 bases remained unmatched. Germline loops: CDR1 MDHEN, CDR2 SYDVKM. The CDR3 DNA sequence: TGTGCCATCACCGAAGGGACTAGCGGGAGAAATGAGCAGTTCTTC. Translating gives CAITEGTSGRNEQFF.

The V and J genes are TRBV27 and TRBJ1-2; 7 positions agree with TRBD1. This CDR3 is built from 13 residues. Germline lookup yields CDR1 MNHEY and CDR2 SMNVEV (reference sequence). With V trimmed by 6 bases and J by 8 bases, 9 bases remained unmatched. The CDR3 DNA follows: TGTGCCAGCAGACAGGGGCGCCGGGAGGGCTACACCTTC. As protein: CASRQGRREGYTF.

CDR3 region: CASSLVGLKNTDTQYF. In DNA form, the CDR3 reads TGTGCCAGCAGCTTAGTGGGACTCAAAAACACAGATACGCAGTATTTT. The rearrangement uses TRBV7-9 and TRBJ2-3, with D maybe TRBD2 (6 bases). The CDR3 length is 16 residues. Germline V gene lookup returns CDR1 SEHNR and CDR2 FQNEAQ (reference sequence). With 1 base removed from V and 2 bases from J, the gap between germline ends came to 13 bases.

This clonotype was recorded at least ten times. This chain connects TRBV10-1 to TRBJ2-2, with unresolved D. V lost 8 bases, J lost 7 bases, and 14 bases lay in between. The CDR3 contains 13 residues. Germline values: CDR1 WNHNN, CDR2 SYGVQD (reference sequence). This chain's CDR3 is CASGIVAGGELFF. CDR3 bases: TGCGCCAGCGGCATAGTGGCAGGCGGGGAGCTGTTTTTT.

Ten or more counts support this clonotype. The CDR3, as DNA: TGTGCCAGCACATATGAAGATGAGCAGTTCTTC. It specifies CASTYEDEQFF. The rearrangement links TRBV28 to TRBJ2-1; no clear D gene. The germline gives CDR1 MDHEN, CDR2 SYDVKM. The CDR3 length is 11 residues. The ends were cut back, 7 bases at V and 8 bases at J, with 9 bases in the middle.